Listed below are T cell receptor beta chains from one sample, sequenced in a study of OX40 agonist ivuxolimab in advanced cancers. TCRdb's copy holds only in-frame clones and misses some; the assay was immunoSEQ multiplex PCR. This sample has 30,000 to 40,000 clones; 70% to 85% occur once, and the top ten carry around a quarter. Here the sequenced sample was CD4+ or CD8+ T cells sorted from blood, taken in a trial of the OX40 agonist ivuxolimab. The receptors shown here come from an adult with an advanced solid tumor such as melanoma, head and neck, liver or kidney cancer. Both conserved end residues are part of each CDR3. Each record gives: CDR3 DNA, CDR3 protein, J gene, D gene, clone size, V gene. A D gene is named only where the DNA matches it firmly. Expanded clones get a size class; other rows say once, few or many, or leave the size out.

cdr3_nt: TGTGCCAGCAGTGAGGCCAGGGGCAATCAGCCCCAGCATTTT
cdr3_aa: CASSEARGNQPQHF
j_call: TRBJ1-5
d_call: NA
clone_size: medium-sized
v_call: TRBV2

cdr3_nt: TGCAGCGTTGAAGTTTCCCCAGATACGCAGTATTTT
cdr3_aa: CSVEVSPDTQYF
j_call: TRBJ2-3
d_call: NA
clone_size: few
v_call: TRBV29-1

cdr3_nt: TGTGCCAGCAGGTACAGGGTTGTAGGCTATGGCTACACCTTC
cdr3_aa: CASRYRVVGYGYTF
j_call: TRBJ1-2
d_call: NA
clone_size: NA
v_call: TRBV5-6

cdr3_nt: TGTGCCTGGGGTGTAGATGTTGAGACCCAGTACTTC
cdr3_aa: CAWGVDVETQYF
j_call: TRBJ2-5
d_call: NA
clone_size: NA
v_call: TRBV30

cdr3_nt: TGTGCCAGCAGTTTTACCGGGAGTAGTGAGCAGTTCTTC
cdr3_aa: CASSFTGSSEQFF
j_call: TRBJ2-1
d_call: NA
clone_size: NA
v_call: TRBV27

cdr3_nt: TGTGCCAGCAGCTCGGTACTAGGCTCTTGGAATGAGCAGTTCTTC
cdr3_aa: CASSSVLGSWNEQFF
j_call: TRBJ2-1
d_call: NA
clone_size: NA
v_call: TRBV7-9

cdr3_nt: TGTGCCAGCACCACCAGGCCAGCCCTCTCTGGGGCCAACGTCCTGACTTTC
cdr3_aa: CASTTRPALSGANVLTF
j_call: TRBJ2-6
d_call: NA
clone_size: NA
v_call: TRBV9

cdr3_nt: TGTGCCAGCAGCCCCCGGACAGGACAAGCAACAACTGAAGCTTTCTTT
cdr3_aa: CASSPRTGQATTEAFF
j_call: TRBJ1-1
d_call: TRBD1
clone_size: NA
v_call: TRBV7-8

cdr3_nt: TGTGCCAGCAGTGTATTCTATGAGCAGTACTTC
cdr3_aa: CASSVFYEQYF
j_call: TRBJ2-7
d_call: NA
clone_size: NA
v_call: TRBV25-1

cdr3_nt: TGTGCCAGTAGTATGGGTGGGGACAGGGTGAACTATGGCTACACCTTC
cdr3_aa: CASSMGGDRVNYGYTF
j_call: TRBJ1-2
d_call: TRBD1
clone_size: NA
v_call: TRBV19

cdr3_nt: TGTGCCAGCAGTTCGAAGTCCTCGAACAGGGGGCGGAATTCACCCCTCCACTTT
cdr3_aa: CASSSKSSNRGRNSPLHF
j_call: TRBJ1-6
d_call: TRBD1
clone_size: NA
v_call: TRBV28

cdr3_nt: TGTGCCAGCAATGGACAGGGACGAAACACCATATATTTT
cdr3_aa: CASNGQGRNTIYF
j_call: TRBJ1-3
d_call: TRBD1
clone_size: few
v_call: TRBV2

cdr3_nt: TGTGCCAGCAGCCCTACAGGGGGCCGCTATAATTCACCCCTCCACTTT
cdr3_aa: CASSPTGGRYNSPLHF
j_call: TRBJ1-6
d_call: TRBD1
clone_size: NA
v_call: TRBV27

cdr3_nt: TGCAGCGTTGAGAGGATGGGGACAGGGTTGCACGAGCAGTACTTC
cdr3_aa: CSVERMGTGLHEQYF
j_call: TRBJ2-7
d_call: TRBD1
clone_size: NA
v_call: TRBV29-1

cdr3_nt: TGTGCCAGCAGCTTGCCGGGGGGACCCTACAATGAGCAGTTCTTC
cdr3_aa: CASSLPGGPYNEQFF
j_call: TRBJ2-1
d_call: TRBD2
clone_size: NA
v_call: TRBV5-4

cdr3_nt: TGTGCCTGGAGAAAAGGGACCACCGGGGAGCTGTTTTTT
cdr3_aa: CAWRKGTTGELFF
j_call: TRBJ2-2
d_call: NA
clone_size: NA
v_call: TRBV30

cdr3_nt: TGTGCCAGCAGACCGACAGGGGGCCCCGCTTTCTTT
cdr3_aa: CASRPTGGPAFF
j_call: TRBJ1-1
d_call: TRBD1
clone_size: NA
v_call: TRBV2

cdr3_nt: TGTGCCAGCAGTACTAGCGGGGGGCCCGGGGAGCTGTTTTTT
cdr3_aa: CASSTSGGPGELFF
j_call: TRBJ2-2
d_call: TRBD2
clone_size: NA
v_call: TRBV28

cdr3_nt: TGTGCCAGTAAACACCACAATGAGCAGTTCTTC
cdr3_aa: CASKHHNEQFF
j_call: TRBJ2-1
d_call: NA
clone_size: NA
v_call: TRBV19

cdr3_nt: TGTGCCAGCAGCTTGGGACTGCTATCTAATGAAAAACTGTTTTTT
cdr3_aa: CASSLGLLSNEKLFF
j_call: TRBJ1-4
d_call: NA
clone_size: NA
v_call: TRBV11-2

cdr3_nt: TGTGCCTGGTATACAGGGTTTTTGCGCTACACCTTC
cdr3_aa: CAWYTGFLRYTF
j_call: TRBJ1-2
d_call: NA
clone_size: NA
v_call: TRBV30

cdr3_nt: TGCGCCAGCAGCCAAGATGGGGGGGCGGGGGCGTGGTACAATGAGCAGTTCTTC
cdr3_aa: CASSQDGGAGAWYNEQFF
j_call: TRBJ2-1
d_call: NA
clone_size: NA
v_call: TRBV4-1

cdr3_nt: TGTGCCAGTAGTATGGCAGGGACGGCGCAAGAGACCCAGTACTTC
cdr3_aa: CASSMAGTAQETQYF
j_call: TRBJ2-5
d_call: NA
clone_size: NA
v_call: TRBV19

cdr3_nt: TGTGCCAGCAGTCCGGACTGGACCTCTGGAAACACCATATATTTT
cdr3_aa: CASSPDWTSGNTIYF
j_call: TRBJ1-3
d_call: NA
clone_size: NA
v_call: TRBV11-2

cdr3_nt: TGTGCCAGCAGCCAGGGGGACAGGATGGTAAACACTGAAGCTTTCTTT
cdr3_aa: CASSQGDRMVNTEAFF
j_call: TRBJ1-1
d_call: TRBD1
clone_size: NA
v_call: TRBV5-6

cdr3_nt: TGCAGTGCTAGAGATCTGGGCGGGGTATTGTTT
cdr3_aa: CSARDLGGVLF
j_call: TRBJ1-6
d_call: NA
clone_size: NA
v_call: TRBV20-1

cdr3_nt: TGCGCCAGCAGCATACAGGGGAAAGACACTGAAGCTTTCTTT
cdr3_aa: CASSIQGKDTEAFF
j_call: TRBJ1-1
d_call: TRBD1
clone_size: NA
v_call: TRBV5-1

cdr3_nt: TGCGCCAGCAAACAGGGGGCTAGCACAGATACGCAGTATTTT
cdr3_aa: CASKQGASTDTQYF
j_call: TRBJ2-3
d_call: TRBD1
clone_size: NA
v_call: TRBV5-1

cdr3_nt: TGTGCCAGCAGCCTAGGGACAGAGAGCAATCAGCCCCAGCATTTT
cdr3_aa: CASSLGTESNQPQHF
j_call: TRBJ1-5
d_call: TRBD1
clone_size: NA
v_call: TRBV5-4

cdr3_nt: TGTGCCAGCAGCGTAGAGGTTAATTCACCCCTCCACTTT
cdr3_aa: CASSVEVNSPLHF
j_call: TRBJ1-6
d_call: NA
clone_size: NA
v_call: TRBV7-9

cdr3_nt: TGTGCCAGCAAACAGAGGGTGTATAGCAATCAGCCCCAGCATTTT
cdr3_aa: CASKQRVYSNQPQHF
j_call: TRBJ1-5
d_call: NA
clone_size: NA
v_call: TRBV2

cdr3_nt: TGTGCCAGCAGCTCGACAGTGAACGTCGGAGCTTTCTTT
cdr3_aa: CASSSTVNVGAFF
j_call: TRBJ1-1
d_call: NA
clone_size: NA
v_call: TRBV5-4

cdr3_nt: TGTGCCAGCAGTTCCACGGACGGGAGGAATCAGCCCCAGCATTTT
cdr3_aa: CASSSTDGRNQPQHF
j_call: TRBJ1-5
d_call: NA
clone_size: once
v_call: TRBV6-5

cdr3_nt: TGCGCCAGCAGCTTGGCGTCTCCGGCCACAGATACGCAGTATTTT
cdr3_aa: CASSLASPATDTQYF
j_call: TRBJ2-3
d_call: NA
clone_size: NA
v_call: TRBV5-1

cdr3_nt: TGTGCCAGCAGTCCAGGCGCCGGTCCAGGGGTTTACTTC
cdr3_aa: CASSPGAGPGVYF
j_call: TRBJ2-4
d_call: NA
clone_size: NA
v_call: TRBV27

cdr3_nt: TGTGCCAGCAGCTTATTAATGCAAGATACGCAGTATTTT
cdr3_aa: CASSLLMQDTQYF
j_call: TRBJ2-3
d_call: NA
clone_size: NA
v_call: TRBV7-5

cdr3_nt: TGTGCCAGCAGTTTTAAACAGGGGTACCAAGAGACCCAGTACTTC
cdr3_aa: CASSFKQGYQETQYF
j_call: TRBJ2-5
d_call: TRBD1
clone_size: NA
v_call: TRBV6-1

cdr3_nt: TGTGCCAGCAGTGAACAAAGGGGCGCGGGAAACACCATATATTTT
cdr3_aa: CASSEQRGAGNTIYF
j_call: TRBJ1-3
d_call: NA
clone_size: NA
v_call: TRBV6-1

cdr3_nt: TGCGCCAGCAGCCAAGATTGGAATCCTAATGAAAAACTGTTTTTT
cdr3_aa: CASSQDWNPNEKLFF
j_call: TRBJ1-4
d_call: NA
clone_size: NA
v_call: TRBV4-1

cdr3_nt: TGTGCCAGCAGACAGGGTATTGGCACTGAAGCTTTCTTT
cdr3_aa: CASRQGIGTEAFF
j_call: TRBJ1-1
d_call: NA
clone_size: few
v_call: TRBV6-5

cdr3_nt: TGTGCCAGCAGCTTAGCCCCAGGGGGGCGGTACGAGCAGTACTTC
cdr3_aa: CASSLAPGGRYEQYF
j_call: TRBJ2-7
d_call: NA
clone_size: NA
v_call: TRBV11-2

cdr3_nt: TGCGCCAGCAGCTTGGCCCGGACAGGGGGGACGGGGTACCAAGAGACCCAGTACTTC
cdr3_aa: CASSLARTGGTGYQETQYF
j_call: TRBJ2-5
d_call: TRBD1
clone_size: few
v_call: TRBV5-1

cdr3_nt: TGTGCAAGTCGCCCATCCGGGACAGGGATCCCCCACTATGGCTACACCTTC
cdr3_aa: CASRPSGTGIPHYGYTF
j_call: TRBJ1-2
d_call: NA
clone_size: few
v_call: TRBV12-2

cdr3_nt: TGTGCCTGGAGGGAACAGGGTCCTGTCTATGGCTACACCTTC
cdr3_aa: CAWREQGPVYGYTF
j_call: TRBJ1-2
d_call: NA
clone_size: NA
v_call: TRBV30

cdr3_nt: TGTGCCAGCAGCTTGGGGCAGAGGAATCAGCCCCAGCATTTT
cdr3_aa: CASSLGQRNQPQHF
j_call: TRBJ1-5
d_call: NA
clone_size: NA
v_call: TRBV5-6

cdr3_nt: TGCGCCAGCAGCCATCGTAGGCCCCGGGGATACCCGGGATACGAGCAGTACTTC
cdr3_aa: CASSHRRPRGYPGYEQYF
j_call: TRBJ2-7
d_call: NA
clone_size: NA
v_call: TRBV4-1

cdr3_nt: TGTGCTAGTGGTCATCGGACAGGGTGGAAGACTGAAGCTTTCTTT
cdr3_aa: CASGHRTGWKTEAFF
j_call: TRBJ1-1
d_call: TRBD1
clone_size: NA
v_call: TRBV12-5

cdr3_nt: TGTGCCAGCAGCTTACCAGGGGGAGAAAACTATGGCTACACCTTC
cdr3_aa: CASSLPGGENYGYTF
j_call: TRBJ1-2
d_call: TRBD1
clone_size: few
v_call: TRBV7-2

cdr3_nt: TGTGCCAGCAGCTCGGGGCTCGAAGCTTTCTTT
cdr3_aa: CASSSGLEAFF
j_call: TRBJ1-1
d_call: NA
clone_size: once
v_call: TRBV5-5

cdr3_nt: TGTGCCAGAACAAAGATAACAGGGGGCGCCGGAGAGACCCAGTACTTC
cdr3_aa: CARTKITGGAGETQYF
j_call: TRBJ2-5
d_call: TRBD1
clone_size: NA
v_call: TRBV2

cdr3_nt: TGTGCCAGCAGTTTGGACAGAAACACCGGGGAGCTGTTTTTT
cdr3_aa: CASSLDRNTGELFF
j_call: TRBJ2-2
d_call: NA
clone_size: NA
v_call: TRBV6-5

cdr3_nt: TGCGCCAGCAGTGGGGGGACAGGGGATCAGCCCCAGCATTTT
cdr3_aa: CASSGGTGDQPQHF
j_call: TRBJ1-5
d_call: TRBD1
clone_size: few
v_call: TRBV10-1

cdr3_nt: TGTGCCAGCAGACAGACGGCAGAAGCTTTCTTT
cdr3_aa: CASRQTAEAFF
j_call: TRBJ1-1
d_call: NA
clone_size: NA
v_call: TRBV6-5

cdr3_nt: TGTGCCAGCAAACGCGAAACAGGGATTAATGAAAAACTGTTTTTT
cdr3_aa: CASKRETGINEKLFF
j_call: TRBJ1-4
d_call: NA
clone_size: NA
v_call: TRBV5-5

cdr3_nt: TGTGCCAGCAGCTCTATAGGGCCGCAACTGTTTTTT
cdr3_aa: CASSSIGPQLFF
j_call: TRBJ1-4
d_call: NA
clone_size: NA
v_call: TRBV7-9

cdr3_nt: TGTGCCAGCAGCGTCGGGACATCGTTCATGAACACTGAAGCTTTCTTT
cdr3_aa: CASSVGTSFMNTEAFF
j_call: TRBJ1-1
d_call: NA
clone_size: NA
v_call: TRBV9

cdr3_nt: TGTGCCAGTACCCCGTGGTGGGGAGGCAATTCACCCCTCCACTTT
cdr3_aa: CASTPWWGGNSPLHF
j_call: TRBJ1-6
d_call: NA
clone_size: NA
v_call: TRBV19

cdr3_nt: TGTGCCAGCTCATCACAGACAGGGTTGAGGGAGCAGTACTTC
cdr3_aa: CASSSQTGLREQYF
j_call: TRBJ2-7
d_call: TRBD1
clone_size: NA
v_call: TRBV18